The 30 T cell receptor beta chains in this list originate from one sample, sequenced in a study of cytomegalovirus exposure and HLA in healthy donors. Produced via immunoSEQ multiplex PCR; TCRdb's table is partial and in-frame only. The data contain tens of thousands of clones, around 93% of them singletons. Sequencing used PBMCs. Receptor source: a man aged 18 to 29 in good health and CMV-seronegative.

This sequence joins TRBV27 and TRBJ2-3, with a weak D call TRBD2 (5 bases). V dropped 3 bases and J dropped 4 bases, with 11 bases sitting between them. The CDR3 contains 14 residues. The germline V gene encodes CDR1 MNHEY and CDR2 SMNVEV (reference sequence). In DNA form, the CDR3 reads TGTGCCAGCAGTTTGATAGGGAGCGCAGATACGCAGTATTTT. This encodes CASSLIGSADTQYF.

The rearrangement uses TRBV21-1 and TRBJ2-7; the table's D call of TRBD1 was not tested on the DNA. TRBV21-1 represents a pseudogene. CDR3 length: 13 amino acids. CDR3 coding DNA: TGTGCCAGCAGCAGAAACAGGGGGTACGAGCAGTACTTC. Protein: CASSRNRGYEQYF.

The chain carries TRBV4-1 and TRBJ2-1; 10 nucleotides match TRBD2. The CDR3 consists of 18 residues. The V gene's germline CDR1 is MGHRA and CDR2 YSYEKL. J lost 9 bases, V lost 1 base, and 15 bases had no gene match. The CDR3: CASSQVMIGLAGVSEQFF. The CDR3 nucleotides are TGCGCCAGCAGCCAAGTCATGATAGGGCTAGCGGGAGTGAGTGAGCAGTTCTTC.

CDR3: CASRTNTGELFF. The DNA for the CDR3 is TGTGCCAGCCGGACTAACACCGGGGAGCTGTTTTTT. The chain is built from TRBV7-9 and TRBJ2-2; TRBD2 might be the D (5 bases). The CDR3 loop spans 12 amino acids. The V gene lost 8 bases and the J gene lost 2 bases, with 6 bases spanning the gap. CDR1 is SEHNR and CDR2 is FQNEAQ in the germline V gene (reference sequence).

J is TRBJ1-1 and V is TRBV10-2; no clear D. CDR1 is WSHSY and CDR2 is SAAADI in the germline V gene. The CDR3 sequence is 14 residues long. Trimming took 0 bases from V and 1 from J, leaving 6 bases between them. In nucleotides, the CDR3 is TGCGCCAGCAGTGAGTCACGGAGGAACACTGAAGCTTTCTTT. The encoded protein is CASSESRRNTEAFF.

The rearrangement joins TRBV6-5 to TRBJ1-1, with 9 bases identical to TRBD1. From germline, CDR1 is MNHEY and CDR2 SVGAGI. The CDR3 is 13 residues long. Trimming took 4 bases from V and 5 from J; bases not matched to a gene: 2. CDR3: CASSWTGATEAFF. The CDR3 DNA sequence: TGTGCCAGCAGTTGGACAGGGGCTACTGAAGCTTTCTTT.

This sequence joins TRBV27 and TRBJ1-3; D is possibly TRBD1 (6 bases). Germline V gene data show CDR1 as MNHEY and CDR2 as SMNVEV (reference sequence). CDR3 size: 16 residues. The ends were cut back, 5 bases at V and 0 bases at J, with 14 bases in the middle. The CDR3 coding sequence is TGTGCCAGCAGTGCCCGGGACACCCGCTCTGGAAACACCATATATTTT. Translating gives CASSARDTRSGNTIYF.

The rearrangement links TRBV19 to TRBJ2-4, with 13 positions matching TRBD2. The CDR3 extends over 18 amino acids. V lost 3 bases and J lost 9; bases outside the gene matches: 14. Germline CDR1 reads LNHDA; CDR2 reads SQIVND (reference sequence). The CDR3 is CASSMATSLGTSGAIQYF. CDR3 DNA sequence: TGTGCCAGTAGTATGGCAACCTCCCTTGGGACTAGCGGGGCCATTCAGTACTTC. Based on the CDR3 plus reference TRBV19 and TRBJ2-4, the full variable domain is DGGITQSPKYLFRKEGQNVTLSCEQNLNHDAMYWYRQDPGQGLRLIYYSQIVNDFQKGDIAEGYSVSREKKESFPLTVTSAQKNPTAFYLCASSMATSLGTSGAIQYFGAGTRLSVL.

V and J are TRBV27 and TRBJ2-7; 9 bases fit TRBD2. The CDR3 loop spans 14 amino acids. From germline, CDR1 is MNHEY and CDR2 SMNVEV (reference sequence). V lost 3 bases to trimming and J lost 1 base; unmatched junction nucleotides: 1. CDR3 sequence: CASSFLAGSYEQYF. CDR3 bases: TGTGCCAGCAGTTTCCTAGCGGGATCCTACGAGCAGTACTTC.

This chain links TRBV7-8 with TRBJ2-3, with 8 bases fitting TRBD2. Germline CDR1 and CDR2: SGHVS and FQNEAQ. The CDR3 totals 18 residues. The V gene end was trimmed by 1 base and the J gene end by 6 bases; junction bases not matched to a gene: 15. CDR3 bases: TGTGCCAGCAGCTTAGTGGCGAAAGAGCGGGAGTATTTTGATACGCAGTATTTT. Its protein product is CASSLVAKEREYFDTQYF.

This rearrangement joins TRBV6-1 to TRBJ2-1, with 7 nucleotides matching TRBD2. CDR1 is MNHNS, CDR2 SASEGT, per germline. The CDR3 runs 14 residues. The V segment lost 3 bases and the J segment 7 bases; nucleotides outside the gene matches: 6. The CDR3 region has the DNA TGTGCCAGCAGTGACCTAGCGGAGGTTAATGAGCAGTTCTTC. Its translation is CASSDLAEVNEQFF.

The chain employs TRBV7-2 and TRBJ2-6, with a weak D call TRBD2 (6 bases). With 6 bases removed from V and 4 bases from J, the gap between germline ends came to 19 bases. This CDR3 comprises 17 residues. Germline values: CDR1 SGHTA, CDR2 FQGNSA. The CDR3 DNA reads TGTGCCAGCAGAAATACGGGGAGGACAATGGGGGCCAACGTCCTGACTTTC. Translated, it gives CASRNTGRTMGANVLTF.

CDR3 sequence: CASIPGQGAGYTF. The DNA of the CDR3 is TGTGCCAGTATTCCGGGACAGGGGGCCGGCTACACCTTC. This rearrangement joins TRBV19 to TRBJ1-2, with 12 positions matching TRBD1. The CDR3 covers 13 residues. Germline CDR1 LNHDA, CDR2 SQIVND (reference sequence). V lost 7 bases and J lost 8; bases outside the gene matches: 5.

This clone showed up just once. The chain has TRBV29-1 and TRBJ2-3, with a possible D match to TRBD1 (6 bases). The germline V and J ends were trimmed by 5 bases and 0 bases, with 15 bases remaining between them. The germline CDR1 and CDR2 sequences are SQVTM and ANQGSEA. The CDR3 consists of 15 residues. In DNA, the CDR3 is TGCAGCGTTACCGGGACATCTCTTAGCACAGATACGCAGTATTTT. Translated: CSVTGTSLSTDTQYF.

The V call is TRBV6-5, the J call TRBJ2-1, with 9 positions matching TRBD1. Germline CDR1 reads MNHEY; CDR2 reads SVGAGI. The CDR3 has 15 amino acids. V gave up 6 bases and J gave up 3 bases; unmatched junction bases: 6. As DNA, the CDR3 is TGTGCCAGCAGCGAACCGGGACAGGGCTACAATGAGCAGTTCTTC. Translated: CASSEPGQGYNEQFF.

This chain connects TRBV28 to TRBJ1-4; TRBD1 aligns across 8 bases. Per germline, CDR1 MDHEN and CDR2 SYDVKM. After removal of 8 bases from V and 8 bases from J, the junction contained 10 bases not matched to a gene. The CDR3 extends over 14 amino acids. CDR3 region: CASAPGDRTEKLFF. The CDR3 bases are TGTGCCAGCGCGCCTGGGGACAGGACAGAAAAACTGTTTTTT.

V and J are TRBV7-2 and TRBJ2-3; D unresolved. There are 14 residues in the CDR3. V was shortened by 5 bases and J by 4 bases, with 13 bases between the two germline ends. Germline V gives CDR1 SGHTA, CDR2 FQGNSA. DNA for the CDR3: TGTGCCAGCAGCCTACAGCAGGCCCCAGATACGCAGTATTTT. Amino acid sequence: CASSLQQAPDTQYF.

V usage is TRBV7-9 and J usage is TRBJ2-5, with 7 positions matching TRBD2. Germline lookup yields CDR1 SEHNR and CDR2 FQNEAQ (reference sequence). Trimming cost V 2 bases and J 5 bases; bases outside gene matches: 5. The CDR3 length is 14 residues. In DNA, the CDR3 is TGTGCCAGCAGCTTAAGGGGAGGGATGGAGACCCAGTACTTC. It codes for CASSLRGGMETQYF.

V is TRBV18 and J is TRBJ2-7; 7 nucleotides agree with TRBD1. CDR1 and CDR2 from the germline V gene are KGHSH and LQKENI. CDR3 length: 13 amino acids. V gave up 3 bases and J gave up 8 bases; unmatched junction bases: 7. CDR3: CASSPHTQGQQYF. The CDR3 nucleotides read TGTGCCAGCTCACCTCACACACAGGGGCAGCAGTACTTC. Full variable domain (missing parts from reference TRBV18 and TRBJ2-7): NAGVMQNPRHLVRRRGQEARLRCSPMKGHSHVYWYRQLPEEGLKFMVYLQKENIIDESGMPKERFSAEFPKEGPSILRIQQVVRGDSAAYFCASSPHTQGQQYFGPGTRLTVT.

This chain links TRBV7-9 with TRBJ2-1; D remains ambiguous. The CDR3 is 13 amino acids. Deletions cut 5 bases from V and 5 bases from J, with 10 bases between. Per germline, CDR1 SEHNR and CDR2 FQNEAQ (reference sequence). The CDR3 DNA is TGTGCCAGCAGCCCTGCTAACGACAATGAGCAGTTCTTC. It encodes CASSPANDNEQFF. The entire variable domain, with the rest obtained from reference TRBV7-9 and TRBJ2-1, is as follows: DTGVSQNPRHKITKRGQNVTFRCDPISEHNRLYWYRQTLGQGPEFLTYFQNEAQLEKSRLLSDRFSAERPKGSFSTLEIQRTEQGDSAMYLCASSPANDNEQFFGPGTRLTVL.

V is TRBV7-8 and J is TRBJ2-7, with a weak D call TRBD2 (5 bases). This CDR3 has 14 amino acids. Trimming pared 3 bases from V and 3 bases from J, leaving 12 bases between. Per the germline V gene, CDR1 is SGHVS and CDR2 is FQNEAQ. This CDR3 reads CASSFTSGNYEQYF. In DNA, the CDR3 is TGTGCCAGCAGCTTTACTAGTGGGAACTACGAGCAGTACTTC.

The chain employs TRBV27 and TRBJ2-7; D is perhaps TRBD2 (5 bases). This CDR3 contains 12 residues. CDR1 is MNHEY and CDR2 is SMNVEV in the germline V gene (reference sequence). V was pared by 10 bases and J by 6 bases, with 16 bases between. The CDR3 coding sequence is TGTGCCACGGGATTACTAGTTGGCGAGCAGTACTTC. It yields the protein CATGLLVGEQYF.

The chain is built from TRBV27 and TRBJ2-1; D may be TRBD1 (6 bases). The CDR3 consists of 14 residues. Trimming removed 2 bases at V and 1 base at J, with 6 bases between. Germline-derived CDR1 and CDR2 are MNHEY and SMNVEV (reference sequence). CDR3 protein: CASSLTGSYNEQFF. Here the CDR3 DNA reads TGTGCCAGCAGTTTAACAGGGTCCTACAATGAGCAGTTCTTC.

V gene TRBV28 combines with J gene TRBJ2-3; 9 nucleotides align to TRBD1. This CDR3 region has 11 residues. Germline CDR1 MDHEN, CDR2 SYDVKM. V shed 8 bases and J 8 bases; nucleotides not matched to a gene: 2. This CDR3 reads CASDRGVTQYF. The CDR3 DNA sequence: TGTGCCAGCGACAGGGGGGTTACGCAGTATTTT.

This clone was recorded once. The gene calls are TRBV2 and TRBJ2-7; D is perhaps TRBD1 (5 bases). CDR1 SNHLY and CDR2 FYNNEI come from the germline V gene. The CDR3 covers 13 residues. V dropped 4 bases and J dropped 3 bases, with 10 bases sitting between them. The DNA of the CDR3 is TGTGCCAGCAGTGTGGTCAGGGACTACGAGCAGTACTTC. This translates into CASSVVRDYEQYF.

The chain employs TRBV7-2 and TRBJ2-7, with unresolved D. Germline CDR1 SGHTA, CDR2 FQGNSA. The CDR3 is 13 residues long. Trimming removed 2 bases at V and 0 bases at J, with 5 bases between. The CDR3 DNA follows: TGTGCCAGCAGCTTATTAGTCTCCTACGAGCAGTACTTC. Protein: CASSLLVSYEQYF.

The CDR3 sequence is CASSPGGQTTEAFF. The DNA of the CDR3 is TGTGCCAGCAGTCCCGGCGGGCAGACCACTGAAGCTTTCTTT. The rearrangement links TRBV28 to TRBJ1-1; D ambiguous. Trimming removed 5 bases from V and 4 bases from J, with 14 bases in between. Germline CDR1 MDHEN, CDR2 SYDVKM. CDR3 length: 14 residues.

Concerning this clone itself: Germline is not matched at one junction end, which may reflect a read error. The chain employs TRBV4-3 and TRBJ2-3; 13 bases align to TRBD2. The CDR3 is made up of 14 amino acids. The germline gives CDR1 LGHNA, CDR2 YSLEER. The chain's CDR3 is CASSQVGTSGILHF. The CDR3 DNA reads TGCGCCAGCAGCCAAGTAGGGACTAGCGGGATACTCCATTTT.

This chain joins TRBV27 and TRBJ2-3, with D possibly being TRBD1 (6 bases). Trimming shortened V by 5 bases and J by 0 bases, and 12 bases separated the two germline ends. The CDR3 is 15 amino acids. Looked up from germline, CDR1 is MNHEY and CDR2 is SMNVEV (reference sequence). CDR3 nucleotide sequence: TGTGCCAGCAGTGCTACAGGGTACAGCACAGATACGCAGTATTTT. Its protein product is CASSATGYSTDTQYF.

Here the CDR3 DNA reads TGTGCCATCAGTGGACAGGGAATTCACACTGAAGCTTTCTTT. Translation gives CAISGQGIHTEAFF. The chain couples TRBV10-3 to TRBJ1-1; 7 positions agree with TRBD1. The length of the CDR3 is 14 residues. Trimming removed 4 bases from V and 3 bases from J; junction bases left unmatched: 5. The germline V gene encodes CDR1 ENHRY and CDR2 SYGVKD.